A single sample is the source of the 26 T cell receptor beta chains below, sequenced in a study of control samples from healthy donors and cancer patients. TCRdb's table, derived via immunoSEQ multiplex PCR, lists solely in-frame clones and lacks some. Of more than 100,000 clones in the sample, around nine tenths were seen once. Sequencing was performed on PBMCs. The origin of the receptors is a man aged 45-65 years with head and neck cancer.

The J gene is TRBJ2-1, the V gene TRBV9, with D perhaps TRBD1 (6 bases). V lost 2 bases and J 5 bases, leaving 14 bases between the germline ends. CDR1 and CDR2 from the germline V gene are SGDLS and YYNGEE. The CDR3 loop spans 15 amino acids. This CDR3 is CASSVFDRSDNEQFF. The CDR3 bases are TGTGCCAGCAGCGTCTTTGACAGGTCCGACAATGAGCAGTTCTTC.

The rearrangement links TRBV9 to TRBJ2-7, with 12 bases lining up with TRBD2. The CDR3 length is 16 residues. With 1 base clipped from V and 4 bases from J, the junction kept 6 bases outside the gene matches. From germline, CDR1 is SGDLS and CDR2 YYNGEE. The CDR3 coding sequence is TGTGCCAGCAGCGTAAAGGATCTAGCGGGAGGGTACGAGCAGTACTTC. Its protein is CASSVKDLAGGYEQYF.

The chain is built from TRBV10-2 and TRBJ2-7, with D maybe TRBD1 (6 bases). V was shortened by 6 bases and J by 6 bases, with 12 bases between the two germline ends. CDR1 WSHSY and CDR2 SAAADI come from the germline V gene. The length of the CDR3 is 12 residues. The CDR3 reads CASRSQGLEQYF. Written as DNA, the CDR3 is TGCGCCAGCAGGTCACAGGGTCTCGAGCAGTACTTC.

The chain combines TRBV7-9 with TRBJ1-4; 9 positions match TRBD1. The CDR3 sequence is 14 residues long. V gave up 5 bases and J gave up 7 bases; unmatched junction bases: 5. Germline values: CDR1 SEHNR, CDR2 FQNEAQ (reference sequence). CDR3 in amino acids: CASSIQGAVEKLFF. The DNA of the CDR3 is TGTGCCAGCAGCATACAGGGGGCGGTTGAAAAACTGTTTTTT.

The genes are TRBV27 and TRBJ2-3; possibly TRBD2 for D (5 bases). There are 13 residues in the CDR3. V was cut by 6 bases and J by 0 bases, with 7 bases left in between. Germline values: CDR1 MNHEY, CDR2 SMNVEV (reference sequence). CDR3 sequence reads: CASSGLSTDTQYF. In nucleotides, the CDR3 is TGTGCCAGCAGCGGACTCAGCACAGATACGCAGTATTTT.

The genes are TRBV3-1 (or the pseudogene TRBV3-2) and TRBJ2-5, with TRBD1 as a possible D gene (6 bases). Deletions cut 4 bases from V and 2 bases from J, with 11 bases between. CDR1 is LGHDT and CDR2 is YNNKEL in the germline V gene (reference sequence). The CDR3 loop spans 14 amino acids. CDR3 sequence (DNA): TGTGCCAGCAGCCGGCACAGGGAACAAGAGACCCAGTACTTC. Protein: CASSRHREQETQYF.

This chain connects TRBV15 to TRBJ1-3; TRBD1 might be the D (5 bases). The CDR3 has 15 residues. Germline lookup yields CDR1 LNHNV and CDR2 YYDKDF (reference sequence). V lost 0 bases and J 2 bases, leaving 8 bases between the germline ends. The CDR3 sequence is CATSRDRGAGNTIYF. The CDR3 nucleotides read TGTGCCACCAGCAGAGATCGGGGGGCTGGAAACACCATATATTTT.

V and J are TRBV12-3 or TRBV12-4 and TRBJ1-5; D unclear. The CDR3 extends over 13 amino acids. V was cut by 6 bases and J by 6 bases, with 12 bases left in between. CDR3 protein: CASSPLRSQPQHF. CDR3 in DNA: TGTGCCAGCAGCCCACTACGGAGTCAGCCCCAGCATTTT.

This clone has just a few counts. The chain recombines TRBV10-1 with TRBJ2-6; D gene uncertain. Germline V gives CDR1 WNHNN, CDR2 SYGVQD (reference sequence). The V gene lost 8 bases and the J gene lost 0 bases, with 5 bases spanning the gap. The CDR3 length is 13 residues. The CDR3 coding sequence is TGCGCCAGCTCCGACTCTGGGGCCAACGTCCTGACTTTC. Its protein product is CASSDSGANVLTF.

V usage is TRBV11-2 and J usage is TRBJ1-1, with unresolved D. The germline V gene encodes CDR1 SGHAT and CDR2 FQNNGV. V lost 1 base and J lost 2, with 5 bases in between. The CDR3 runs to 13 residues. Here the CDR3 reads CASSLVYNTEAFF. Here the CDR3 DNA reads TGTGCCAGCAGCTTAGTGTATAACACTGAAGCTTTCTTT.

CDR3 region: CASSLDRPEKFF. The CDR3 region has the DNA TGTGCCAGCAGCTTAGACCGGCCAGAGAAGTTCTTC. The chain links TRBV11-2 to TRBJ2-1; no definite D call. CDR3 length: 12 residues. V was clipped by 0 bases and J by 14 bases, with 11 bases between them. Germline loops: CDR1 SGHAT, CDR2 FQNNGV.

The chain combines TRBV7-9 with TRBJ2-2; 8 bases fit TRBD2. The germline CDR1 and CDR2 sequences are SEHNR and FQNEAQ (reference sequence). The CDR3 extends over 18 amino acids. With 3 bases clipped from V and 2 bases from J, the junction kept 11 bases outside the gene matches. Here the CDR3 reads CASSLREDEGTNTGELFF. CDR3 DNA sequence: TGTGCCAGCAGCTTGCGGGAGGACGAGGGAACTAACACCGGGGAGCTGTTTTTT.

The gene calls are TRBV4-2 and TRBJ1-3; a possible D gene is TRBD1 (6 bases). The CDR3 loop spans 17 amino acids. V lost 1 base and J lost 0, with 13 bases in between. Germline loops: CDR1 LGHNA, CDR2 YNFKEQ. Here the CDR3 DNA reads TGTGCCAGCAGCCAAGCCCCGACAGGTTCCTCTGGAAACACCATATATTTT. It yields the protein CASSQAPTGSSGNTIYF.

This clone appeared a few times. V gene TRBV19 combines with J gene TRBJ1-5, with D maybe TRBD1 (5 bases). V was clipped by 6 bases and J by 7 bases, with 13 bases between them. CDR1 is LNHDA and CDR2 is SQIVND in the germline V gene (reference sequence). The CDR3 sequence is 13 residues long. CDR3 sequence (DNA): TGTGCCAGTAGCCCGCGCCAGGGCCAGCCCCAGCATTTT. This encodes CASSPRQGQPQHF.

This chain's CDR3 is CASRSRDYLGNEQFF. The DNA of the CDR3 is TGTGCCAGCAGGAGCCGGGACTACCTGGGGAATGAGCAGTTCTTC. This chain uses TRBV7-2 with TRBJ2-1; 7 nucleotides align to TRBD2. CDR1 and CDR2 (germline): SGHTA, FQGNSA. Trimming at V came to 6 bases and at J to 7 bases, leaving 12 bases not matched to a gene. CDR3 length: 15 amino acids.

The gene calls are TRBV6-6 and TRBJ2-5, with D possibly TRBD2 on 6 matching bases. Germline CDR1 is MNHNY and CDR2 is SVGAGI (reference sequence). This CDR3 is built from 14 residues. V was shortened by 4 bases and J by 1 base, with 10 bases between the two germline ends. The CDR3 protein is CASSFSGSQETQYF. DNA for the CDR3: TGTGCCAGCAGTTTCTCCGGGAGCCAAGAGACCCAGTACTTC.

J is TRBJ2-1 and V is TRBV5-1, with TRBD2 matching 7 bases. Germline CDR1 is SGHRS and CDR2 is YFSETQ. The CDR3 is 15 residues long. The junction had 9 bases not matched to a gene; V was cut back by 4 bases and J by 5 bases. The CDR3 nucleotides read TGCGCCAGCAGCCCAGTTGCAGGGAGGGACAATGAGCAGTTCTTC. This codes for CASSPVAGRDNEQFF. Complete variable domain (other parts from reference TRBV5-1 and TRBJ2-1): KAGVTQTPRYLIKTRGQQVTLSCSPISGHRSVSWYQQTPGQGLQFLFEYFSETQRNKGNFPGRFSGRQFSNSRSEMNVSTLELGDSALYLCASSPVAGRDNEQFFGPGTRLTVL.

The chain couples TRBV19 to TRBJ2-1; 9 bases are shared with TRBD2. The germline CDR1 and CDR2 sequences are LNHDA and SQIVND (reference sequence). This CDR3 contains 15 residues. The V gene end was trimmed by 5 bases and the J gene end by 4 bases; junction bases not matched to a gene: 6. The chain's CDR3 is CASSLRAGGYNEQFF. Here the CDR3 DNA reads TGTGCCAGTAGTCTCCGGGCGGGAGGGTACAATGAGCAGTTCTTC.

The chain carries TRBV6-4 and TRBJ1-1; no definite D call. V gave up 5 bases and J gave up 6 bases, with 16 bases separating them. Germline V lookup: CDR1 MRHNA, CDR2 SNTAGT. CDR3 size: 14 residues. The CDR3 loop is CASSPSPTRAEAFF. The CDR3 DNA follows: TGTGCCAGCAGTCCCTCCCCTACGAGGGCTGAAGCTTTCTTT.

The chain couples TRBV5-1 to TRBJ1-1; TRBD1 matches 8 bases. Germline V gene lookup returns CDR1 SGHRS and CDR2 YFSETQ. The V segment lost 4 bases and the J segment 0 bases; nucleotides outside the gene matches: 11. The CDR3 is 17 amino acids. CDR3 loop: CASSPFRTGTMNTEAFF. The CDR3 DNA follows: TGCGCCAGCAGCCCCTTCCGGACAGGGACCATGAACACTGAAGCTTTCTTT.

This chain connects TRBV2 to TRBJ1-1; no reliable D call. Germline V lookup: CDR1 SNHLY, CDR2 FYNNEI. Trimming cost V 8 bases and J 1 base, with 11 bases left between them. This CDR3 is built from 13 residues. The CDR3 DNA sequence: TGTGCCAGCGGATTAGGAAGGAACACTGAAGCTTTCTTT. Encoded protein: CASGLGRNTEAFF.

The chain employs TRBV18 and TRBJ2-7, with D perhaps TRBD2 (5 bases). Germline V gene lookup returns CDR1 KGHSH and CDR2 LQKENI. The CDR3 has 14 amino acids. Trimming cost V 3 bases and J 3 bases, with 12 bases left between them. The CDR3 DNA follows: TGTGCCAGCTCACCCAAGGGAGTGAACTACGAGCAGTACTTC. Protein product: CASSPKGVNYEQYF.

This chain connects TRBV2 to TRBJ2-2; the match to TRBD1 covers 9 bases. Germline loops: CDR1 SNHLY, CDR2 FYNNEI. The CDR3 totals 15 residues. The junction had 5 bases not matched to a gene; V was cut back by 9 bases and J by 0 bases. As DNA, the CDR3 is TGTGCCAGGACAGGGGGGGTGACGAACACCGGGGAGCTGTTTTTT. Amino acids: CARTGGVTNTGELFF. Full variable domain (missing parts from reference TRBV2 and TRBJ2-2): EPEVTQTPSHQVTQMGQEVILRCVPISNHLYFYWYRQILGQKVEFLVSFYNNEISEKSEIFDDQFSVERPDGSNFTLKIRSTKLEDSAMYFCARTGGVTNTGELFFGEGSRLTVL.

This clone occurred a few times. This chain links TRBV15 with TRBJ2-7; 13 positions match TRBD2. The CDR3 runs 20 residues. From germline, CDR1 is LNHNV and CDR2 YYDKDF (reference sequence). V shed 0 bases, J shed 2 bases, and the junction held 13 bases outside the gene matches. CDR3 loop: CATSRERVGLAGREAYEQYF. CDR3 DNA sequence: TGTGCCACCAGCAGAGAGAGAGTGGGACTAGCGGGGCGAGAGGCCTACGAGCAGTACTTC.

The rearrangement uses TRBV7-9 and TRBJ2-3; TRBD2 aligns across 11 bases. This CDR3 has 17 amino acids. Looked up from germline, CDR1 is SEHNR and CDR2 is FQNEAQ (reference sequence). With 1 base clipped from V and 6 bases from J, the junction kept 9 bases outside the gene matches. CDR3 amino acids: CASSLVRLTSGIDTQYF. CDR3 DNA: TGTGCCAGCAGCTTAGTTCGGTTGACTAGCGGGATTGATACGCAGTATTTT.

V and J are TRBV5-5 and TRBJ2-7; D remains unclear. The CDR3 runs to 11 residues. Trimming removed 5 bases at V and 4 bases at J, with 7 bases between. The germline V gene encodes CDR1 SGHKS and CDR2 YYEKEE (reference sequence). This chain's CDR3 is CASSPFYEQYF. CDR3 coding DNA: TGTGCCAGCAGTCCCTTTTACGAGCAGTACTTC.